The 22 T cell receptor beta chains reported below all come from one sample, sequenced in a study of response to subunit inactivated influenza vaccine. MiXCR was run by TCRdb on the RT-PCR reads, yielding one entry per CDR3 protein. Among some 160,000 distinct CDR3 sequences listed, approximately 10% were seen once. The sample consisted of non-naive T cells sorted from PBMCs, taken 45 days after vaccination. The receptor set was obtained from a man aged 50 to 60 who received an inactivated influenza vaccine.

V usage is TRBV6-5 and J usage is TRBJ2-7; 10 bases are a match to TRBD2. Trimming took 0 bases from V and 6 from J; bases not matched to a gene: 5. Germline CDR1 and CDR2: MNHEY and SVGAGI. The CDR3 extends over 15 amino acids. The DNA of the CDR3 is TGTGCCAGCAGTTACTCAGCGGGAGGGACGGGCGAGCAGTACTTC. It yields the protein CASSYSAGGTGEQYF.

The rearrangement uses TRBV20-1 and TRBJ2-7, with D possibly TRBD1 on 5 matching bases. V was cut by 2 bases and J by 0 bases, with 5 bases left in between. The CDR3 extends over 12 amino acids. Germline loops: CDR1 DFQATT, CDR2 SNEGSKA (reference sequence). The CDR3 loop reads CSARQGSYEQYF. CDR3 DNA sequence: TGCAGTGCTAGACAGGGCTCCTACGAGCAGTACTTC.

This chain connects TRBV7-9 to TRBJ2-5; D is undetermined. The length of the CDR3 is 12 residues. V lost 4 bases and J lost 4, with 7 bases in between. Germline CDR1 SEHNR, CDR2 FQNEAQ (reference sequence). The CDR3: CASSSLAETQYF. CDR3 in DNA: TGTGCCAGCAGCTCACTTGCAGAGACCCAGTACTTC.

In its sample, this clonotype was seen a few times. This may be a read error: a much more frequent sequence differs by one nucleotide. V gene TRBV7-2 combines with J gene TRBJ2-5; no firm D call. V was trimmed by 1 base and J by 1 base, leaving 1 base between them. CDR1 SGHTA and CDR2 FQGNSA come from the germline V gene. The CDR3 contains 12 residues. Here the CDR3 DNA reads TGTGCCAGCAGCTTAGTCCAAGAGACCCAGTACTTC. It codes for CASSLVQETQYF.

The V call is TRBV28, the J call TRBJ2-5; 8 bases map to TRBD2. The CDR3 sequence is 13 residues long. The V and J ends lost 9 bases and 5 bases, in that order; junction bases with no gene match: 8. Germline V gives CDR1 MDHEN, CDR2 SYDVKM. CDR3 nucleotides: TGTGCCAGTGGCCGGGGGGGCCGGGAGACCCAGTACTTC. It codes for CASGRGGRETQYF.

This clonotype was detected a few times. The chain carries TRBV15 and TRBJ1-6, with TRBD1 as a possible D gene (6 bases). This CDR3 comprises 16 residues. V lost 1 base, J lost 7 bases, and 14 bases lay in between. CDR1 is LNHNV, CDR2 YYDKDF, per germline (reference sequence). Here the CDR3 DNA reads TGTGCCACCAGCAGAGGTGGAGGGACACAAAATTCACCCCTCCACTTT. It specifies CATSRGGGTQNSPLHF.

This clonotype was recorded many times. The rearrangement joins TRBV7-8 to TRBJ2-2; weak D call: TRBD1 (6 bases). The CDR3 length is 13 residues. Germline CDR1 and CDR2: SGHVS and FQNEAQ. V gave up 2 bases and J gave up 6 bases, with 7 bases separating them. The CDR3 sequence is CASSLTGSGELFF. Here the CDR3 DNA reads TGTGCCAGCAGCTTAACAGGGTCCGGGGAGCTGTTTTTT.

This clonotype showed up just a few times. This chain connects TRBV10-3 to TRBJ2-7; perhaps TRBD1 as D (5 bases). The CDR3 totals 13 residues. The V gene's germline CDR1 is ENHRY and CDR2 SYGVKD. V was shortened by 8 bases and J by 1 base, with 12 bases between the two germline ends. The CDR3 protein is CAISQGHSYEQYF. CDR3 coding DNA: TGTGCCATCTCTCAGGGCCATTCCTACGAGCAGTACTTC.

This clonotype was recorded a few times. The chain carries TRBV21-1 and TRBJ2-1; the table's TRBD1 call for D was not verified on the DNA. TRBV21-1 is assigned pseudogene status. The CDR3 length is 17 residues. The DNA of the CDR3 is TGTGCCAGCAGCAATCATCCGGGACAAACTACAACCGATGAGCAGTTCTTC. Protein: CASSNHPGQTTTDEQFF.

This clonotype was seen repeatedly, ten times or more. The chain has TRBV3-1 and TRBJ2-2; no clear D gene. V was trimmed by 4 bases and J by 7 bases, leaving 16 bases between them. The CDR3 contains 15 residues. CDR1 and CDR2 from the germline V gene are LGHDT and YNNKEL (reference sequence). DNA for the CDR3: TGTGCCAGCAGCCCCGGTGCGGTTAAAGGCGGGGAGCTGTTTTTT. It is translated as CASSPGAVKGGELFF.

The chain joins TRBV5-4 to TRBJ2-2; D might be TRBD2 (6 bases). The CDR3 sequence is 15 residues long. Germline V gene data show CDR1 as SGHNT and CDR2 as YYREEE (reference sequence). V was pared by 2 bases and J by 9 bases, with 17 bases between. The CDR3 reads CASSLGSSAPRELFF. DNA of the CDR3: TGTGCCAGCAGCTTAGGCTCTAGCGCCCCCCGGGAGCTGTTTTTT. The entire variable domain, with the rest obtained from reference TRBV5-4 and TRBJ2-2, is as follows: ETGVTQSPTHLIKTRGQQVTLRCSSQSGHNTVSWYQQALGQGPQFIFQYYREEENGRGNFPPRFSGLQFPNYSSELNVNALELDDSALYLCASSLGSSAPRELFFGEGSRLTVL.

This clonotype was found a few times. The chain has TRBV4-1 and TRBJ2-1; the match to TRBD2 covers 12 bases. The CDR3 totals 19 residues. Germline V gene data show CDR1 as MGHRA and CDR2 as YSYEKL. With V trimmed by 0 bases and J by 5 bases, 11 bases remained unmatched. In DNA, the CDR3 is TGCGCCAGCAGCCAAGATGGGGAACTAGCGGGGGGTCGGAACAATGAGCAGTTCTTC. It yields the protein CASSQDGELAGGRNNEQFF.

There are many counts of this clonotype. The gene calls are TRBV7-2 and TRBJ1-5, with D hard to call. Looked up from germline, CDR1 is SGHTA and CDR2 is FQGNSA. Between the trimmed V and J ends, which lost 5 bases and 7 bases, there was a span of 9 bases. This CDR3 spans 12 amino acids. This CDR3 is CASSQLGQPQHF. In DNA, the CDR3 is TGTGCCAGCAGCCAACTTGGGCAGCCCCAGCATTTT. Based on the CDR3 plus reference TRBV7-2 and TRBJ1-5, the full variable domain is GAGVSQSPSNKVTEKGKDVELRCDPISGHTALYWYRQSLGQGLEFLIYFQGNSAPDKSGLPSDRFSAERTGGSVSTLTIQRTQQEDSAVYLCASSQLGQPQHFGDGTRLSIL.

V gene TRBV12-3 or TRBV12-4 combines with J gene TRBJ1-5; D is unresolved. CDR3 length equals 13 residues. Trimming shortened V by 2 bases and J by 2 bases, and 4 bases separated the two germline ends. The CDR3 DNA follows: TGTGCCAGCAGTTTAACTCGCAATCAGCCCCAGCATTTT. This gives the protein CASSLTRNQPQHF.

The rearrangement joins TRBV3-1 to TRBJ2-3; 9 nucleotides agree with TRBD1. V shed 0 bases and J 7 bases; nucleotides not matched to a gene: 14. There are 18 residues in the CDR3. CDR1 is LGHDT and CDR2 is YNNKEL in the germline V gene (reference sequence). The CDR3 DNA follows: TGTGCCAGCAGCCAAGATCCCCATCGGGGACAGGGTCGACATACGCAGTATTTT. Translation gives CASSQDPHRGQGRHTQYF.

This clonotype has only a few counts. This chain connects TRBV20-1 to TRBJ1-5, with D perhaps TRBD1 (5 bases). This CDR3 spans 16 amino acids. The V and J ends lost 1 base and 4 bases respectively, with 17 bases between them. From germline, CDR1 is DFQATT and CDR2 SNEGSKA (reference sequence). The CDR3 nucleotides read TGCAGTGCTAGAGCGTGGAGGGGCAGCGGGAATCAGCCCCAGCATTTT. Encoded protein: CSARAWRGSGNQPQHF.

This rearrangement joins TRBV19 to TRBJ2-7; D could derive from TRBD1 or TRBD2 (6 bases each). The CDR3 sequence is 13 residues long. CDR1 is LNHDA, CDR2 SQIVND, per germline (reference sequence). V dropped 9 bases and J dropped 1 base, with 13 bases sitting between them. As DNA, the CDR3 is TGTGCCAGCCGGGGGCCAGGGTCCTACGAGCAGTACTTC. Protein sequence: CASRGPGSYEQYF. Combining the CDR3 with reference TRBV19 and TRBJ2-7 gives the whole variable domain DGGITQSPKYLFRKEGQNVTLSCEQNLNHDAMYWYRQDPGQGLRLIYYSQIVNDFQKGDIAEGYSVSREKKESFPLTVTSAQKNPTAFYLCASRGPGSYEQYFGPGTRLTVT.

The chain employs TRBV5-1 and TRBJ1-2; no definite D call. In germline, CDR1 is SGHRS, CDR2 YFSETQ. The CDR3 totals 16 residues. V gave up 0 bases and J gave up 6 bases, with 18 bases separating them. The CDR3 loop reads CASSLVGSQRKNGYTF. CDR3 nucleotides: TGCGCCAGCAGCTTGGTTGGGAGTCAACGGAAGAATGGCTACACCTTC.

This clonotype was counted only a few times. The rearrangement joins TRBV20-1 to TRBJ2-6; maybe TRBD1 (6 bases). The CDR3 has 14 amino acids. Germline assignment: CDR1 DFQATT and CDR2 SNEGSKA (reference sequence). V lost 6 bases, J lost 4 bases, and 13 bases lay in between. CDR3 sequence: CSANTGYGANVLTF. Here the CDR3 DNA reads TGCAGTGCCAATACAGGGTACGGGGCCAACGTCCTGACTTTC.

The CDR3 DNA reads TGTGCCAGCAGTTACAGGGAGGGGGCTGAAGCTTTCTTT. Its translation is CASSYREGAEAFF. The chain recombines TRBV28 with TRBJ1-1; tentative D call: TRBD1 (6 bases). The germline gives CDR1 MDHEN, CDR2 SYDVKM. Between the trimmed V and J ends, which lost 4 bases and 6 bases, there was a span of 12 bases. The CDR3 runs 13 residues.

This clonotype was observed at least ten times. The V and J genes are TRBV5-1 and TRBJ2-5, with 11 bases matching TRBD1. The V segment lost 5 bases and the J segment 4 bases; nucleotides outside the gene matches: 10. Germline-derived CDR1 and CDR2 are SGHRS and YFSETQ. The CDR3 totals 16 residues. DNA of the CDR3: TGCGCCAGCAGTTCTGGACAGGGGGCCCCAGGAGAGACCCAGTACTTC. Its protein product is CASSSGQGAPGETQYF.

This clonotype showed up many times. The chain couples TRBV15 to TRBJ2-7; the D gene is possibly TRBD1 (6 bases). The germline V gene has CDR1 LNHNV and CDR2 YYDKDF (reference sequence). V was shortened by 0 bases and J by 9 bases, with 27 bases between the two germline ends. The CDR3 is 18 residues long. DNA for the CDR3: TGTGCCACCAGCAGAGATTACGACCCGGCGACAGGCATCTCCAGGCAGTACTTC. Translating it yields CATSRDYDPATGISRQYF.